One and the same sample provided the 3 T cell receptor beta chains below, sequenced in a study of T-cell memory formation after mild COVID-19. TCRdb used MiXCR to reprocess the 5' RACE reads, holding one entry per CDR3 protein. The data contain more than 120,000 distinct CDR3 sequences, 6% to 6.5% of them seen just once; the ten biggest clones take up about 1.9%. Source material: PBMCs or a T cell subset sorted from them (not recorded which). These receptors all stem from an adult woman who had mild COVID-19 (a few samples of this study predate the infection). Cell type and time point are not known.

The genes are TRBV5-1 and TRBJ1-1, with D maybe TRBD1 (5 bases). Germline CDR1 and CDR2: SGHRS and YFSETQ. The CDR3 contains 13 residues. V was shortened by 4 bases and J by 1 base, with 8 bases between the two germline ends. The CDR3 region has the DNA TGCGCCAGCAGCGAGACAGCGAACACTGAAGCTTTCTTT. This sequence encodes CASSETANTEAFF.

The gene calls are TRBV27 and TRBJ1-5, with 7 bases fitting TRBD1. Germline trimming cut 4 bases from V and 3 bases from J; bases unmatched to any gene: 6. Germline V gives CDR1 MNHEY, CDR2 SMNVEV (reference sequence). This CDR3 comprises 15 residues. The CDR3: CASSSQGVNNQPQHF. The CDR3 bases are TGTGCCAGCAGTTCCCAGGGGGTAAACAATCAGCCCCAGCATTTT.

This clonotype was found a few times. The rearrangement uses TRBV19 and TRBJ2-3; D is unresolved. The V and J ends lost 5 bases and 1 base respectively, with 10 bases between them. Germline V lookup: CDR1 LNHDA, CDR2 SQIVND (reference sequence). The CDR3 covers 14 residues. Written as DNA, the CDR3 is TGTGCCAGTAGTGCCCCAGGTGGCACAGATACGCAGTATTTT. It specifies CASSAPGGTDTQYF.